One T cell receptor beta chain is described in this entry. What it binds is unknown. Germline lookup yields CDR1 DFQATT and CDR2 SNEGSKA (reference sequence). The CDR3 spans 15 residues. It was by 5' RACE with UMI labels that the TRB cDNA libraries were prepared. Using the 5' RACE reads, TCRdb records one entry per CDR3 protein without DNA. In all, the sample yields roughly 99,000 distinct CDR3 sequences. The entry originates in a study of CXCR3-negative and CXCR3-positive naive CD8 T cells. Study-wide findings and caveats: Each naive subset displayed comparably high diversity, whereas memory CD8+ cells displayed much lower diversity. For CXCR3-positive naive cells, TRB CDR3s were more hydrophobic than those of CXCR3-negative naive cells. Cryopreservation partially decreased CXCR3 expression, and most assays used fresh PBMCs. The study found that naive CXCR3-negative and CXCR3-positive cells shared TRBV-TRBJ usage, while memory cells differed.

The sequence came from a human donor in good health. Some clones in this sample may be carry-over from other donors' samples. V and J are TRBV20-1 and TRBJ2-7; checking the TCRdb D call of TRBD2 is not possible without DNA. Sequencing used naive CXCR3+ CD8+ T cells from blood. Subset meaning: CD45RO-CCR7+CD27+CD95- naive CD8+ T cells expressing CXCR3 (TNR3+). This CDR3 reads CSASTLTSGDHEQYF.